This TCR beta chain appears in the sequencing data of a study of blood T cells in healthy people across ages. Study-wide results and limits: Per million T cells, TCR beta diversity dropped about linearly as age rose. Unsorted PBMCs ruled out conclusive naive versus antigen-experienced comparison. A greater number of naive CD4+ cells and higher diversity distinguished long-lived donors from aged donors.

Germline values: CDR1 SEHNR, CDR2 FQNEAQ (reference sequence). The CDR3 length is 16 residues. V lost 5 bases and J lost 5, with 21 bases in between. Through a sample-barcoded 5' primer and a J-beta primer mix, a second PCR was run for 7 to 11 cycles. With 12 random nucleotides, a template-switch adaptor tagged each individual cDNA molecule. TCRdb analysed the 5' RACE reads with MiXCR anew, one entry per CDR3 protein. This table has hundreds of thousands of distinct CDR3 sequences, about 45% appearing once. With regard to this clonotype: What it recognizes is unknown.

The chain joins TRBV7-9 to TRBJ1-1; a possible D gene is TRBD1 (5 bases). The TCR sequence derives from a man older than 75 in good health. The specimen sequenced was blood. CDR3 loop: CASSPVPGRGKTEAFF. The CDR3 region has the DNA TGTGCCAGCAGCCCTGTCCCGGGGAGGGGAAAGACTGAAGCTTTCTTT.